The 10 T cell receptor beta chains in this list originate from one sample, sequenced in a study of blood T cell repertoires in COVID-19. The assay was immunoSEQ multiplex PCR, and TCRdb's table has in-frame clones only and misses some. The sample lists 190,000 or so clones, 80% to 90% seen once, with approximately 10% in the top ten. The sequencing input was PBMCs or T cells enriched from blood (not recorded which). The source of these receptors is a man younger than 35 with acute COVID-19.

The sample holds one count of this clone. The gene calls are TRBV6-5 and TRBJ2-2, with D perhaps TRBD1 (6 bases). Germline V CDR1 and CDR2: MNHEY, SVGAGI. The CDR3 has 14 amino acids. The germline V and J ends were trimmed by 7 bases and 1 base, with 10 bases remaining between them. CDR3 nucleotide sequence: TGTGCCAGCAAAAAGGGACAGAACACCGGGGAGCTGTTTTTT. Its protein is CASKKGQNTGELFF.

This clone was seen a few times. The chain couples TRBV7-6 to TRBJ1-1, with D possibly matching TRBD1 (5 bases). Germline assignment: CDR1 SGHVS and CDR2 FNYEAQ. The CDR3 is made up of 15 amino acids. V shed 3 bases and J shed 3 bases, with 14 bases lying between them. CDR3 protein: CASSFRVPMYTEAFF. Here the CDR3 DNA reads TGTGCCAGCAGCTTCAGGGTCCCTATGTACACTGAAGCTTTCTTT.

The J gene is TRBJ2-1, the V gene TRBV10-3, with 7 nucleotides matching TRBD2. This CDR3 spans 14 amino acids. Looked up from germline, CDR1 is ENHRY and CDR2 is SYGVKD. Unmatched junction bases numbered 6, after V lost 7 bases and J lost 3 bases. The CDR3 DNA reads as TGTGCCATCAATGCGGGGGAGGACTACAATGAGCAGTTCTTC. Translated, it gives CAINAGEDYNEQFF.

This chain uses TRBV4-1 with TRBJ1-4; TRBD1 matches 9 bases. After removal of 2 bases from V and 5 bases from J, the junction contained 3 bases not matched to a gene. Germline V CDR1 and CDR2: MGHRA, YSYEKL. The CDR3 loop spans 15 amino acids. CDR3 in DNA: TGCGCCAGCAGCCAAACCGGGACAGGGAATGAAAAACTGTTTTTT. The encoded protein is CASSQTGTGNEKLFF.

This clone has a single count. The CDR3, as DNA: TGTGCCAGCAGCGTACGGCGGGAGGCAGCGAACACCGGGGAGCTGTTTTTT. As protein: CASSVRREAANTGELFF. The chain couples TRBV9 to TRBJ2-2, with 8 nucleotides matching TRBD2. This CDR3 contains 17 residues. Germline V gene lookup returns CDR1 SGDLS and CDR2 YYNGEE. V was clipped by 1 base and J by 0 bases; unmatched bases: 5.

The genes are TRBV18 and TRBJ1-1, with 10 positions matching TRBD1. The V segment lost 3 bases and the J segment 7 bases; nucleotides outside the gene matches: 5. CDR1 and CDR2 from the germline V gene are KGHSH and LQKENI. CDR3 size: 14 residues. CDR3 loop: CASSPPGQGGEAFF. The CDR3 DNA reads TGTGCCAGCTCACCCCCTGGACAGGGGGGTGAAGCTTTCTTT.

V is TRBV27 and J is TRBJ2-2; 8 bases align to TRBD2. With 3 bases clipped from V and 0 bases from J, the junction kept 9 bases outside the gene matches. CDR1 is MNHEY, CDR2 SMNVEV, per germline (reference sequence). This CDR3 is 18 amino acids long. The CDR3 loop is CASSFALAGIANTGELFF. DNA for the CDR3: TGTGCCAGCAGTTTTGCCCTAGCGGGTATCGCGAACACCGGGGAGCTGTTTTTT.

This clone was seen only once. V gene TRBV6-5 combines with J gene TRBJ2-7, with D possibly matching TRBD2 (6 bases). The CDR3 runs 15 residues. V lost 7 bases and J lost 5, with 21 bases in between. Per germline, CDR1 MNHEY and CDR2 SVGAGI. The CDR3 protein is CASTHLRGREHEQYF. DNA for the CDR3: TGTGCCAGCACCCACCTGCGGGGACGGGAGCACGAGCAGTACTTC.

This clone was picked up one time. The V and J genes are TRBV20-1 and TRBJ2-1, with 11 bases fitting TRBD2. CDR3 length: 13 amino acids. Germline trimming cut 3 bases from V and 7 bases from J; bases unmatched to any gene: 2. Germline V gives CDR1 DFQATT, CDR2 SNEGSKA (reference sequence). CDR3 nucleotide sequence: TGCAGTGCTAGTAGCGGGAGGGTTAATGAGCAGTTCTTC. Its translation is CSASSGRVNEQFF.

V is TRBV5-6 and J is TRBJ2-1; TRBD1 is a possible D gene (6 bases). CDR1 is SGHDT, CDR2 YYEEEE, per germline. CDR3 length equals 15 residues. The V and J ends lost 0 bases and 3 bases respectively, with 10 bases between them. This chain's CDR3 is CASSLVGAGYNEQFF. The CDR3 bases are TGTGCCAGCAGCTTGGTGGGGGCGGGCTACAATGAGCAGTTCTTC.